The 12 T cell receptor beta chains given below trace back to one sample, sequenced in a study of Tregs in tolerant kidney transplant recipients (dated by TCRdb to about 2019). Library preparation was by the immunoSEQ multiplex PCR assay. In its TCRdb copy, this immuneACCESS table keeps in-frame sequences only and misses some clones. Where compared with another copy, unresolved V genes explain less than half of these, and the others have no known cause. The sample yields over 50,000 clones; about four fifths were counted once. More than 4% of the sample rests with the top ten. The sample comprised CD4+ T cells from blood. These receptors were obtained from a human donor in good health.

V and J are TRBV6-1 and TRBJ1-4; 8 bases fit TRBD1. V lost 6 bases to trimming and J lost 4 bases; unmatched junction nucleotides: 4. There are 14 residues in the CDR3. Germline CDR1 reads MNHNS; CDR2 reads SASEGT. Here the CDR3 reads CASRADRVNEKLFF. The CDR3, as DNA: TGTGCCAGCAGGGCGGACAGGGTTAATGAAAAACTGTTTTTT.

This chain uses TRBV6-5 with TRBJ1-2; tentatively, D is TRBD1 (5 bases). The CDR3 runs to 12 residues. V lost 2 bases to trimming and J lost 7 bases, with 8 bases between them. CDR1 and CDR2 (germline): MNHEY, SVGAGI. The CDR3 is CASSYAGGGYTF. The CDR3 DNA is TGTGCCAGCAGTTACGCCGGGGGTGGCTACACCTTC.

This clone showed up many times. The chain links TRBV7-3 to TRBJ2-1; D tentatively fits TRBD1 or TRBD2 (5 bases each). This CDR3 region has 12 residues. V lost 2 bases and J lost 15, with 14 bases in between. Germline V lookup: CDR1 SGHTA, CDR2 FQGTGA. CDR3 amino acids: CASSLSGTTRFF. The CDR3 DNA follows: TGTGCCAGCAGCTTATCTGGGACGACACGGTTCTTC.

This chain links TRBV20-1 with TRBJ1-2; D gene ambiguous. Germline V gene lookup returns CDR1 DFQATT and CDR2 SNEGSKA (reference sequence). This CDR3 is built from 10 residues. V was pared by 4 bases and J by 6 bases, with 6 bases between. The CDR3 bases are TGCAGTGCTATGCGGGATGGCTACACCTTC. This gives the protein CSAMRDGYTF.

This clone has a single count. This chain connects TRBV5-6 to TRBJ2-1; D is perhaps TRBD2 (5 bases). The length of the CDR3 is 14 residues. Per germline, CDR1 SGHDT and CDR2 YYEEEE. V shed 0 bases and J shed 5 bases, with 9 bases lying between them. The CDR3 coding sequence is TGTGCCAGCAGCTTGGGACTAATGCACAATGAGCAGTTCTTC. This encodes CASSLGLMHNEQFF. Filled out from reference TRBV5-6 and TRBJ2-1, the complete variable domain reads DAGVTQSPTHLIKTRGQQVTLRCSPKSGHDTVSWYQQALGQGPQFIFQYYEEEERQRGNFPDRFSGHQFPNYSSELNVNALLLGDSALYLCASSLGLMHNEQFFGPGTRLTVL.

The gene calls are TRBV10-3 and TRBJ1-2; D might be TRBD1 (5 bases). The CDR3 totals 14 residues. V dropped 2 bases and J dropped 2 bases, with 9 bases sitting between them. Germline assignment: CDR1 ENHRY and CDR2 SYGVKD. CDR3 sequence: CAISERGLNYGYTF. For the CDR3, the DNA is TGTGCCATCAGTGAGCGGGGACTGAACTATGGCTACACCTTC.

The chain has TRBV6-5 and TRBJ1-2; perhaps TRBD1 as D (5 bases). Germline CDR1 is MNHEY and CDR2 is SVGAGI. This CDR3 contains 13 residues. The ends were cut back, 4 bases at V and 8 bases at J, with 14 bases in the middle. The chain's CDR3 is CASSFMSSGGYTF. The CDR3 DNA follows: TGTGCCAGCAGTTTTATGAGTTCAGGGGGCTACACCTTC.

This clone was seen a handful of times. The gene calls are TRBV19 and TRBJ1-1; TRBD1 agrees at 7 bases. With 5 bases clipped from V and 1 base from J, the junction kept 7 bases outside the gene matches. The CDR3 length is 15 residues. Germline V gene lookup returns CDR1 LNHDA and CDR2 SQIVND (reference sequence). CDR3 bases: TGTGCCAGTAGTCAGGGACAGATGAGGAACACTGAAGCTTTCTTT. Translated, it gives CASSQGQMRNTEAFF.

This chain joins TRBV9 and TRBJ2-5, with a tentative D call TRBD2 (5 bases). The CDR3 extends over 15 amino acids. The germline gives CDR1 SGDLS, CDR2 YYNGEE. Trimming took 0 bases from V and 2 from J, leaving 11 bases between them. This CDR3 is CASSVDGVRQETQYF. In DNA, the CDR3 is TGTGCCAGCAGCGTAGACGGGGTCAGGCAAGAGACCCAGTACTTC.

This clone was detected only once. V usage is TRBV9 and J usage is TRBJ2-5, with TRBD2 matching over 7 bases. The CDR3 has 16 amino acids. Germline CDR1 SGDLS, CDR2 YYNGEE. V was clipped by 0 bases and J by 2 bases; unmatched bases: 7. CDR3 in amino acids: CASSVAGGRMQETQYF. Here the CDR3 DNA reads TGTGCCAGCAGCGTAGCGGGGGGACGCATGCAAGAGACCCAGTACTTC.

The chain is built from TRBV6-6 and TRBJ2-7, with 9 bases fitting TRBD1. This CDR3 contains 16 residues. Losses at the gene ends were 2 bases for V and 5 bases for J; bases not matched to a gene: 10. Germline CDR1 and CDR2: MNHNY and SVGAGI (reference sequence). The CDR3 loop reads CASSYPGQGAIDEQYF. CDR3 DNA sequence: TGTGCCAGCAGTTACCCGGGACAGGGAGCAATTGACGAGCAGTACTTC.

The chain combines TRBV6-6 with TRBJ2-3; 10 bases line up with TRBD2. Germline lookup yields CDR1 MNHNY and CDR2 SVGAGI (reference sequence). The CDR3 loop spans 16 amino acids. V trimming: 6 bases; J trimming: 3 bases; junction bases outside the gene matches: 9. CDR3 DNA: TGTGCCAGCAGCACCGGACTAGCGGCTCTTACAGATACGCAGTATTTT. This gives the protein CASSTGLAALTDTQYF.